This T cell receptor (beta chain) was observed in a study of blood T cell repertoires in COVID-19. Study details: Samples came from the United States, Italy and Spain, spanning acute and convalescent COVID-19. The analysed material was cDNA or gDNA that came from T cells, B-cell-depleted T cells, or PBMCs.

As handled by the study authors: Counts of nucleated cells, estimated from reference gene primer amplification, were obtained. The protocol was immunoSEQ multiplex PCR, while the TCRdb copy is restricted to in-frame clones and leaves out a portion. V, J and clone size reflect that table, while D and trimming were determined from the DNA. Of 200,000 to 300,000 clones in the sample, around 81% were seen once. CDR3 size: 15 residues. Germline CDR1 is SGDLS and CDR2 is YYNGEE. V lost 4 bases to trimming and J lost 3 bases; unmatched junction nucleotides: 8. The TCR was taken from a man aged 30 to 39 who had recovered from COVID-19. What was sequenced was peripheral blood. The chain carries TRBV9 and TRBJ2-7, with TRBD2 identical over 9 bases. CDR3 sequence reads: CASSPVGRGGYEQYF. DNA for the CDR3: TGTGCCAGCAGCCCAGTCGGGCGGGGGGGCTACGAGCAGTACTTC.